This section outlines one TCR beta chain sequence together with its context. This sample was taken from a study of blood T cell repertoires in COVID-19. Looking at the study overall: Acute and convalescent COVID-19 specimens originated in the United States, Italy and Spain.

The study assigned cohorts using participant-reported clinical history. Assay: immunoSEQ multiplex PCR; the TCRdb copy retains only in-frame clones and omits some. The sample has about 190,000 clones; about four fifths are singletons. This TCR derives from a woman in her twenties or thirties who had recovered from COVID-19. Sequences were obtained from PBMCs or T cells enriched from blood (not recorded which).

The CDR3 sequence is CATRPDRGNTEAFF. The CDR3 nucleotides read TGCGCCACCCGACCTGACAGGGGAAACACTGAAGCTTTCTTT. This chain links TRBV5-1 with TRBJ1-1; 8 bases map to TRBD1. Germline lookup yields CDR1 SGHRS and CDR2 YFSETQ. The CDR3 totals 14 residues. After removal of 9 bases from V and 2 bases from J, the junction contained 9 bases not matched to a gene.